This T cell receptor (beta chain) stems from a study of blood T cell repertoires in COVID-19 (dated by TCRdb to the early 2020s). About the investigation overall: Samples from collaborators originated in the United States, Italy and Spain and spanned both the acute and convalescent phases of COVID-19. A freely available public database, intended as a resource for researchers studying the immune response to SARS-CoV-2, is where the repertoires were released. A de-identified subject ID, COVID-19 status, age in years and sex were almost always included in the sample metadata. The material from the prospective study consisted of cDNA or gDNA derived from T cells, B-cell-depleted T cells, or PBMCs. Samples came from the ongoing ImmuneRACE study (first 160 participants) plus 1,254 subjects from 6 global collaborators. Where available, HLA class I and class II types were taken from metadata supplied by the sample provider and were not determined by assay-based typing. Deeply sampled blood TCRbeta repertoires from subjects exposed to, actively infected with, or recovered from COVID-19 were included in the dataset.

As regards this clone: The antigen it recognizes is unknown. No per-base quality is available; no much larger clone lies one base away. Other DNA sequences in the sample encode the same CDR3.

The immunoSEQ Assay, a bias-controlled multiplex PCR, was used to amplify TCRbeta CDR3 regions from genomic DNA. In the paper's pipeline: Within the assay, amplification of reference gene primers was used to estimate how many nucleated cells each sample contained. Sequence reads were collapsed and filtered to measure the absolute abundance of every unique TCRbeta CDR3 rearrangement. For each sample, productive Simpson clonality was calculated as the square root of Simpson's diversity index across productive rearrangements. Sourced from immuneACCESS, this table was stored by TCRdb with only in-frame sequences that have V and J called. A share of the clones is absent; for the studies checked, an unresolved V gene accounts for under half, and the remainder has no known explanation. V and J calls and clone size come straight from that table; D and trimming were deduced from the DNA. The sample table holds roughly 160,000 clones, of which roughly 90% were seen once. The top ten hold roughly 3.9% of the sample.

Points the paper makes about the study in general: The amount of clinical and demographic metadata varied by source and participant and was provided uncurated.

Another Seattle source contributed samples from volunteer blood donors who had recovered from COVID-19. Whole blood was collected in K2EDTA tubes by collaborating institutions according to the institutions' own protocols. For TCRbeta analysis, collaborators shipped samples as frozen whole blood, isolated PBMCs, or DNA extracted from either of those sample types. Sequenced material: peripheral blood. The origin of this receptor is a woman aged 55-70 years who had recovered from COVID-19.

The CDR3: CASSITGQETQYF. In nucleotides, the sequence is TGTGCCAGTAGTATTACGGGCCAAGAGACCCAGTACTTC. The rearrangement combines TRBV19 with TRBJ2-5, with the D gene not confidently named. Sequences LNHDA (CDR1) and SQIVND (CDR2) are obtained from the germline V gene (reference sequence). Including the terminal cysteine and phenylalanine, the CDR3 comprises 13 residues. The CDR3 DNA has 39 bases and is translated from base 1. V loses 3 bases, J loses 1 base, and the germline ends lie 6 bases apart. Joined to the reference TRBV19 and TRBJ2-5 proteins, this CDR3 gives the full variable domain: DGGITQSPKYLFRKEGQNVTLSCEQNLNHDAMYWYRQDPGQGLRLIYYSQIVNDFQKGDIAEGYSVSREKKESFPLTVTSAQKNPTAFYLCASSITGQETQYFGPGTRLLVL.